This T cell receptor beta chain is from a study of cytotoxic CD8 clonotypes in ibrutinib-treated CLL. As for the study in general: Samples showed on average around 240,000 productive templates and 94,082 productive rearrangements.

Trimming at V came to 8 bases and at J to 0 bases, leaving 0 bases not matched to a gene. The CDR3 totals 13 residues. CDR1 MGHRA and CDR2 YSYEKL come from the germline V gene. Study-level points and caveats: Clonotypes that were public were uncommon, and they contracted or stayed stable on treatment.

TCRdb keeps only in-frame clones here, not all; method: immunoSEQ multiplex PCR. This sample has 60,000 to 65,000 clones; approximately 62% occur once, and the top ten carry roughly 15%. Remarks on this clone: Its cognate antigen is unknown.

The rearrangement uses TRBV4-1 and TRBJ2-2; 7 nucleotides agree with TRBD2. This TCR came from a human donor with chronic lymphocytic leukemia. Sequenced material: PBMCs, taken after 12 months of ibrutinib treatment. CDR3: CASGGANTGELFF. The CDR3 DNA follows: TGCGCCAGCGGGGGGGCGAACACCGGGGAGCTGTTTTTT.